What follows are 10 T cell receptor beta chains derived from one specimen sequenced in a study of cytomegalovirus exposure and HLA in healthy donors. It was with 60 Vbeta and 13 Jbeta primers that the PCR ran. Some clones are missing from TCRdb's copy, which holds only in-frame ones; the method was immunoSEQ multiplex PCR. The repertoire has around 100,000 clones, around two thirds of them found once; the top ten carry around 3.9%. The sequenced sample consisted of PBMCs. The receptors shown here come from a young man in good health and CMV-seropositive.

This chain links TRBV11-2 with TRBJ1-2; the D gene is possibly TRBD1 (5 bases). The CDR3 totals 16 residues. CDR1 is SGHAT, CDR2 FQNNGV, per germline. The V end lost 5 bases, the J end lost 3 bases, and 19 bases lay between the germline ends. DNA of the CDR3: TGTGCCAGCAGCCCACAGCGGGGGGGTGGCGACTATGGCTACACCTTC. It translates to CASSPQRGGGDYGYTF.

This clone has only one observation. The chain links TRBV11-2 to TRBJ2-7; 7 bases fit TRBD1. The V and J ends lost 0 bases and 2 bases, in that order; junction bases with no gene match: 13. Germline CDR1 SGHAT, CDR2 FQNNGV. The CDR3 spans 18 residues. CDR3 sequence: CASSLDGFGTAITYEQYF. The CDR3 nucleotides read TGTGCCAGCAGCTTAGATGGTTTTGGGACAGCCATCACCTACGAGCAGTACTTC. Full variable domain (remainder filled in from reference TRBV11-2 and TRBJ2-7): EAGVAQSPRYKIIEKRQSVAFWCNPISGHATLYWYQQILGQGPKLLIQFQNNGVVDDSQLPKDRFSAERLKGVDSTLKIQPAKLEDSAVYLCASSLDGFGTAITYEQYFGPGTRLTVT.

The rearrangement links TRBV5-1 to TRBJ1-1, with D perhaps TRBD1 (6 bases). The CDR3 covers 13 residues. Looked up from germline, CDR1 is SGHRS and CDR2 is YFSETQ. The ends were cut back, 7 bases at V and 2 bases at J, with 12 bases in the middle. The CDR3 bases are TGCGCCAGCCGGGGACATACTAACACTGAAGCTTTCTTT. Its protein product is CASRGHTNTEAFF.

The chain combines TRBV5-4 with TRBJ2-7; 13 bases align to TRBD2. CDR1 is SGHNT and CDR2 is YYREEE in the germline V gene (reference sequence). With V trimmed by 2 bases and J by 4 bases, 6 bases remained unmatched. The length of the CDR3 is 16 residues. The CDR3 nucleotides are TGTGCCAGCAGCTTTGGACTAGCGGGGGAACTATACGAGCAGTACTTC. Protein product: CASSFGLAGELYEQYF.

The chain is built from TRBV5-5 and TRBJ1-3; D may be TRBD1 (6 bases). V was pared by 0 bases and J by 3 bases, with 7 bases between. Germline CDR1 reads SGHKS; CDR2 reads YYEKEE (reference sequence). The CDR3 contains 14 residues. The CDR3 bases are TGTGCCAGCAGCTTGGGGGGGCTTGGAAACACCATATATTTT. As protein: CASSLGGLGNTIYF.

The chain links TRBV29-1 to TRBJ2-2; 8 bases map to TRBD2. Germline V gene data show CDR1 as SQVTM and CDR2 as ANQGSEA. The CDR3 is 15 amino acids. Trimming took 6 bases from V and 5 from J; bases not matched to a gene: 11. CDR3 protein: CSVKPGGPRTGELFF. The CDR3 DNA sequence: TGCAGCGTAAAACCGGGGGGGCCAAGGACCGGGGAGCTGTTTTTT.

V is TRBV7-9 and J is TRBJ1-1, with a weak D call TRBD1 (5 bases). The CDR3 has 13 residues. V lost 0 bases, J lost 5 bases, and 7 bases lay in between. CDR1 is SEHNR and CDR2 is FQNEAQ in the germline V gene (reference sequence). The CDR3 reads CASSLAAGTEAFF. In DNA, the CDR3 is TGTGCCAGCAGCTTAGCGGCAGGGACTGAAGCTTTCTTT.

This clone was detected only once. The gene calls are TRBV18 and TRBJ1-1; D is possibly TRBD1 (5 bases). Per germline, CDR1 KGHSH and CDR2 LQKENI. The CDR3 is 14 amino acids. The V gene lost 4 bases and the J gene lost 0 bases, with 9 bases spanning the gap. The DNA of the CDR3 is TGTGCCAGCTCACGGGGGGGAATGAACACTGAAGCTTTCTTT. This gives the protein CASSRGGMNTEAFF.

V and J are TRBV7-6 and TRBJ2-5; 10 nucleotides agree with TRBD2. The CDR3 contains 15 residues. Germline-derived CDR1 and CDR2 are SGHVS and FNYEAQ. V shed 5 bases, J shed 2 bases, and the junction held 5 bases outside the gene matches. CDR3: CASSKRTSGQETQYF. The CDR3 DNA reads as TGTGCCAGCAGCAAACGGACTAGCGGACAAGAGACCCAGTACTTC.

This clone was recorded a few times. This chain connects TRBV28 to TRBJ1-4; D remains unclear. The ends were cut back, 6 bases at V and 0 bases at J, with 14 bases in the middle. This CDR3 is 16 amino acids long. Germline V lookup: CDR1 MDHEN, CDR2 SYDVKM. CDR3 sequence: CASSPWTDSTNEKLFF. The DNA of the CDR3 is TGTGCCAGCAGCCCCTGGACTGACTCAACTAATGAAAAACTGTTTTTT.